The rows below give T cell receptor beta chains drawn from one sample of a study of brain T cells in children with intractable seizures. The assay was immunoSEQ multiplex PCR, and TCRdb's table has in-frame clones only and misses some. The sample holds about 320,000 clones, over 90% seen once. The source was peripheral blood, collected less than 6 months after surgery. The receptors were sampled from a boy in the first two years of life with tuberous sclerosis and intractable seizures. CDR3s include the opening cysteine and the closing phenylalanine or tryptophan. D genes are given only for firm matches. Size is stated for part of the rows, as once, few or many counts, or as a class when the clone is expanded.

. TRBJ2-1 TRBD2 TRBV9 CASSPTSGSLGYNEQFF TGTGCCAGCAGCCCTACTAGCGGGAGTTTGGGTTACAATGAGCAGTTCTTC
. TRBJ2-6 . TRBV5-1 CASSMDSGANVLTF TGCGCCAGCAGCATGGACTCTGGGGCCAACGTCCTGACTTTC
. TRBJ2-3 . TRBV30 CAWSVSVGRRQPTDTQYF TGTGCCTGGAGTGTATCCGTGGGTAGGAGACAGCCTACAGATACGCAGTATTTT
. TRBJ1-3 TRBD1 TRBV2 CASSETGPAGNTIYF TGTGCCAGCAGTGAGACAGGGCCAGCTGGAAACACCATATATTTT
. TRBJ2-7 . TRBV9 CASSASPVPDEQYF TGTGCCAGCAGCGCCTCACCAGTCCCGGACGAGCAGTACTTC
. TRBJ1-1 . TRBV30 CAWSGSHRAALNTEAFF TGTGCCTGGAGTGGTTCCCACAGGGCCGCCTTGAACACTGAAGCTTTCTTT
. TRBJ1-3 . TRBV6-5 CASTRDQSSGNTIYF TGTGCCAGCACCAGGGACCAATCCTCTGGAAACACCATATATTTT
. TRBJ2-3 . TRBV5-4 CASSLNPSTDTQYF TGTGCCAGCAGCTTAAACCCTAGCACAGATACGCAGTATTTT
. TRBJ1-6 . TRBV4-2 CASSHRDRENSPLHF TGTGCCAGCAGCCACCGAGACCGGGAGAATTCACCCCTCCACTTT
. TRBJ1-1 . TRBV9 CASSWDLRPPNTEAFF TGTGCCAGCAGCTGGGATCTGCGCCCCCCGAACACTGAAGCTTTCTTT
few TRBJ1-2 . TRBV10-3 CAILGLYGYTF TGTGCCATCTTGGGGTTATATGGCTACACCTTC
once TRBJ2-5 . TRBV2 CASAAGGKQETQYF TGTGCCTCCGCCGCAGGCGGGAAGCAAGAGACCCAGTACTTC
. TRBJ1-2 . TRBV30 CAGPAGAYDYGYTF TGTGCCGGACCAGCAGGGGCCTATGACTATGGCTACACCTTC
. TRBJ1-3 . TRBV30 CAWSVVVNTIYF TGTGCCTGGAGTGTTGTGGTTAACACCATATATTTT
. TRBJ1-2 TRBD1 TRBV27 CASTLTGVGSNYGYTF TGTGCCAGCACCTTAACAGGGGTAGGGTCTAACTATGGCTACACCTTC
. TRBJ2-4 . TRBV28 CASSPPTVAKNIQYF TGTGCCAGCAGCCCGCCAACGGTGGCCAAAAACATTCAGTACTTC
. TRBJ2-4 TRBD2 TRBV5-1 CASSLGTSGRFDIQYF TGCGCCAGCAGCCTAGGGACTAGCGGGAGATTTGACATTCAGTACTTC
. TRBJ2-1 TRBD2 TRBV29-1 CSVGAGVTYNEQFF TGCAGCGTTGGAGCGGGAGTCACCTACAATGAGCAGTTCTTC
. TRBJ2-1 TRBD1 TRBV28 CASRLYLDRANEQFF TGTGCCAGCAGGCTATACCTTGACAGGGCTAATGAGCAGTTCTTC
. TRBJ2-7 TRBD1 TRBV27 CASSDRDSPHEQYF TGTGCCAGCAGTGACAGGGATTCTCCCCACGAGCAGTACTTC
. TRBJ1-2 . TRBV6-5 CASSYSTSNGYTF TGTGCCAGCAGTTACTCGACTTCAAATGGCTACACCTTC
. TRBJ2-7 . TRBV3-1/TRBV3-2 CASSHGLPGFYEQYF TGTGCCAGCAGCCATGGACTGCCTGGGTTTTACGAGCAGTACTTC
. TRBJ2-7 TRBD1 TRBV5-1 CASSRLEQGQGNEQYF TGCGCCAGCAGCCGACTGGAGCAGGGACAGGGGAACGAGCAGTACTTC
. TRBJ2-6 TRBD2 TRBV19 CASSIDPLAVPSGANVLTF TGTGCCAGTAGTATAGATCCGCTAGCGGTACCCTCTGGGGCCAACGTCCTGACTTTC
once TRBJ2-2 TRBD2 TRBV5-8 CASGTSGSIVTGELFF TGTGCCAGTGGGACTAGCGGGAGTATAGTCACCGGGGAGCTGTTTTTT
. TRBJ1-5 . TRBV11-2 CASSLGPDQPQHF TGTGCCAGCAGCTTAGGGCCCGATCAGCCCCAGCATTTT
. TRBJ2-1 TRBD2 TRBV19 CASSIGGEQFF TGTGCCAGTAGTATCGGGGGGGAGCAGTTCTTC
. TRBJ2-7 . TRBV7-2 CASSFGTGVYEQYF TGTGCCAGCAGCTTCGGGACTGGAGTCTACGAGCAGTACTTC
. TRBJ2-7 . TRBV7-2 CASSLEGAVGSYEQYF TGTGCCAGCAGCTTGGAGGGGGCAGTGGGCTCCTACGAGCAGTACTTC
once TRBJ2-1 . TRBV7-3 CASSPQTVLQLSNNEQFF TGTGCCAGCAGCCCCCAGACAGTACTTCAATTATCCAACAATGAGCAGTTCTTC
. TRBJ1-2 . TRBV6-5 CASSYEWRSGYTF TGTGCCAGCAGTTACGAATGGAGGAGTGGCTACACCTTC
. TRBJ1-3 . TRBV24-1 CATSDPDISNENTIYF TGTGCCACCAGTGACCCGGACATCTCTAATGAAAACACCATATATTTT
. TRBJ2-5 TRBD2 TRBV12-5 CASGLVTSGSRETQYF TGTGCTAGTGGTTTGGTAACTAGCGGGAGTCGGGAGACCCAGTACTTC
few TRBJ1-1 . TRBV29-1 CSVEMNRAGTEAFF TGCAGCGTTGAAATGAACAGGGCGGGCACTGAAGCTTTCTTT
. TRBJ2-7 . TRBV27 CASGTTGWSYEQYF TGTGCCAGCGGAACCACAGGGTGGTCCTACGAGCAGTACTTC
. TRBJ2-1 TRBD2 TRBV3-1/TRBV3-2 CASSQEDSGGSSYNEQFF TGTGCCAGCAGCCAGGAGGATAGCGGGGGGAGCTCCTACAATGAGCAGTTCTTC
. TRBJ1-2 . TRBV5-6 CASSLSLGIYGYTF TGTGCCAGCAGCTTATCCCTGGGCATCTATGGCTACACCTTC
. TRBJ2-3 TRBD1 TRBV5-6 CASNIGGEDTQYF TGTGCCAGCAATATAGGGGGCGAAGATACGCAGTATTTT
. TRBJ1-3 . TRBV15 CATSRDRLGADTIYF TGTGCCACCAGCAGAGATCGGTTAGGGGCGGACACCATATATTTT
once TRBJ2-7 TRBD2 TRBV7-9 CASGQREGLYEQYF TGTGCCAGCGGACAGCGGGAGGGCCTCTACGAGCAGTACTTC
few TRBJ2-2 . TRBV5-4 CASSLGPDTGELFF TGTGCCAGCAGCTTGGGACCGGACACCGGGGAGCTGTTTTTT
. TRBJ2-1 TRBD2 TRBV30 CAWSGASSGSYNEQFF TGTGCCTGGAGTGGAGCTTCTAGCGGGAGCTACAATGAGCAGTTCTTC